The rows below give T cell receptor beta chains drawn from one sample of a study of persistence of HIV-infected CD4 T cells. What these receptors recognize is not known. Sequencing was performed with immunoSEQ multiplex PCR; in TCRdb, only in-frame clones are kept and a portion is missing. In the table there are roughly 25,000 clones, around two thirds of which are singletons. The starting material was CD4+ T cells sorted from PBMCs after roughly 17-hour stimulation, obtained from a patient who received antiretroviral therapy. All receptors come from an adult man with HIV who was CMV-seropositive. Each CDR3 is given with its conserved first and last residue. The D gene is left open where the match is weak. Clone size is not always given. Where it is, it says once, few, many or a class for expanded clones.

>TRBJ1-2|TRBV10-3|.|.
TGTGCCATCAATCTTTCTCCCGGTAACTATGGCTACACCTTC
CAINLSPGNYGYTF
>TRBJ2-3|TRBV15|.|.
TGTGCCACCAGCAGAGATAGTATAGCGAGCACAGATACGCAGTATTTT
CATSRDSIASTDTQYF
>TRBJ2-7|TRBV29-1|.|TRBD2
TGCAGCGTGACTAGCGGTTCTTCTGAGCAGTACTTC
CSVTSGSSEQYF
>TRBJ1-2|TRBV7-2|once|.
TGTGCCAGCAGCTTAGGGCACGGGAACGGCTACACCTTC
CASSLGHGNGYTF
>TRBJ1-1|TRBV3-1/TRBV3-2|.|.
TGTGCCAGCAGCCCTGGACGGAAGAACACTGAAGCTTTCTTT
CASSPGRKNTEAFF
>TRBJ2-3|TRBV5-1|.|.
TGCGCCAGTAATCACGGACAGACCACAGATACGCAGTATTTT
CASNHGQTTDTQYF
>TRBJ2-7|TRBV30|once|TRBD2
TGTGCCTGGAGTGTATCCCCGGGGCGGGGGACCGCCTACGAGCAGTACTTC
CAWSVSPGRGTAYEQYF
>TRBJ1-2|TRBV24-1|.|.
TGTGCCACCAGTGATTCCGCAGACGATTGGGGCTACACCTTC
CATSDSADDWGYTF
>TRBJ2-7|TRBV5-6|.|.
TGTGCCAGCAGCTTTAACGCACCCCCAACCTACGAGCAGTACTTC
CASSFNAPPTYEQYF
>TRBJ2-2|TRBV3-1/TRBV3-2|.|TRBD2
TGTGCCAGCAGCCGAGGGACTAGCGGGGGTTCCGGGGAGCTGTTTTTT
CASSRGTSGGSGELFF
>TRBJ1-4|TRBV7-3|once|.
TGTGCCAGCAGCTTCGTACCCGGTGAAAAACTGTTTTTT
CASSFVPGEKLFF
>TRBJ1-5|TRBV28|few|TRBD1
TGTGCCAGCACCCGGGACAGCGTACCTGCGGGTCAGCCCCAGCATTTT
CASTRDSVPAGQPQHF
>TRBJ2-3|TRBV28|.|.
TGTGCCAGCAGTAGGTCCGCAGGTCCTCCAGATACGCAGTATTTT
CASSRSAGPPDTQYF
>TRBJ2-7|TRBV27|.|.
TGTGCCAGCAGTTTACAGCAGGGGGGAGCCTACGAGCAGTACTTC
CASSLQQGGAYEQYF
>TRBJ1-2|TRBV6-5|.|.
TGTGCCAGCCGAAGCCCGGACTATGGCTACACCTTC
CASRSPDYGYTF
>TRBJ2-7|TRBV18|.|TRBD1
TGTGCCAGCTCACTCCAGGGGGCAGGGTATGGCGAGCAGTACTTC
CASSLQGAGYGEQYF
>TRBJ2-7|TRBV28|.|TRBD1
TGTGCCAGCAAGACAGGGGGGATCTACGAGCAGTACTTC
CASKTGGIYEQYF
>TRBJ2-3|TRBV7-2|.|TRBD2
TGTGCCAGCGATAGCGGGGGGGCTCTAAACACAGATACGCAGTATTTT
CASDSGGALNTDTQYF
>TRBJ1-5|TRBV14|.|.
TGTGCCAGCAGCTTCTCGGGGGGGCAGCCCCAGCATTTT
CASSFSGGQPQHF
>TRBJ2-1|TRBV6-4|.|TRBD2
TGTGCCAGGGAGACTAGCTCCAATGAGCAGTTCTTC
CARETSSNEQFF
>TRBJ2-3|TRBV7-2|few|.
TGTGCCAGCAGCTTAAATTACGGAGACACAGATACGCAGTATTTT
CASSLNYGDTDTQYF
>TRBJ1-1|TRBV14|.|.
TGTGCCAGCAGCCAAGATTGGGCCACTGAAGCTTTCTTT
CASSQDWATEAFF
>TRBJ1-5|TRBV10-3|.|.
TGTGCCATCAGTGACAGGAATCAGCCCCAGCATTTT
CAISDRNQPQHF
>TRBJ2-7|TRBV5-1|.|.
TGCGCCAGCAGCCCATCCGCCGCGACAGGCCTCGTCTACGAGCAGTACTTC
CASSPSAATGLVYEQYF
>TRBJ2-7|TRBV4-2|.|.
TGTGCCAGCAGCCAAGCGGGGGGCCCCTGGGAGCAGTACTTC
CASSQAGGPWEQYF
>TRBJ1-6|TRBV3-1/TRBV3-2|few|.
TGTGCCAGCAGCCAAGATCAGGGATGGTCACCCCTCCACTTT
CASSQDQGWSPLHF
>TRBJ1-5|TRBV28|.|.
TGTGCCAGCAGCTCCCCCCGAGGGAGCAATCAGCCCCAGCATTTT
CASSSPRGSNQPQHF
>TRBJ1-1|TRBV4-1|.|.
TGCGCCAGCAGCCAACTTACCGGGCTCGTCGGACAACCTCGGACTGAAGCTTTCTTT
CASSQLTGLVGQPRTEAFF
>TRBJ2-1|TRBV6-4|.|TRBD2
TGTGCCAGCAGTCGGAGCGGGGAGTCCTACAATGAGCAGTTCTTC
CASSRSGESYNEQFF
>TRBJ1-6|TRBV2|.|.
TGTGCCAGCAGTGAAAGGACACCAGATAATTCACCCCTCCACTTT
CASSERTPDNSPLHF
>TRBJ2-6|TRBV27|.|TRBD1
TGTGCCAGCAGTGTCTGGACAGGGTTCGCTGGGGCCAACGTCCTGACTTTC
CASSVWTGFAGANVLTF
>TRBJ2-4|TRBV28|.|TRBD1
TGTGCCAGCAACCCTGGACAGGGGCTAGCCAAAAACATTCAGTACTTC
CASNPGQGLAKNIQYF
>TRBJ1-3|TRBV18|.|.
TGTGCCAGCTCACTGCAGACGAGGGCTGGAAACACCATATATTTT
CASSLQTRAGNTIYF
>TRBJ2-2|TRBV9|.|.
TGTGCCAGCAGCGTAGATTCAGATTTAAGTCTAGGAATAGGGGCCGGGGAGCTGTTTTTT
CASSVDSDLSLGIGAGELFF
>TRBJ1-1|TRBV5-1|.|TRBD1
TGCGCCAGCAGCTTATCCGGGACAGGGGGAGGCACTGAAGCTTTCTTT
CASSLSGTGGGTEAFF
>TRBJ2-1|TRBV10-2|.|TRBD2
TGCGCCAGCAGTAAAAGGACTAGCGGGGGACCCAGGAGCTCCTACAATGAGCAGTTCTTC
CASSKRTSGGPRSSYNEQFF
>TRBJ1-1|TRBV5-1|.|TRBD1
TGCGCCAGCAGCTTGGCTCCCAGACAGGGCACTGAAGCTTTCTTT
CASSLAPRQGTEAFF
>TRBJ2-2|TRBV4-2|.|TRBD2
TGTGCCAGCAGCCAAGGTCGGGGGGGTCTCACCGGGGAGCTGTTTTTT
CASSQGRGGLTGELFF
>TRBJ1-1|TRBV19|.|.
TGTGCCAGTAGTATAAGACAGCCTAACACTGAAGCTTTCTTT
CASSIRQPNTEAFF
>TRBJ1-4|TRBV19|.|TRBD1
TGTGCCAGTAGTACCCACAGGGGTAATGAAAAACTGTTTTTT
CASSTHRGNEKLFF